This T cell receptor (beta chain) was identified during a study of OX40 agonist ivuxolimab in advanced cancers. Study background: The patients' treatment was ivuxolimab, an agonistic anti-OX40 (CD134) antibody. Recorded diagnoses for dose-escalation patients were hepatocellular carcinoma, melanoma, renal cell or head and neck cancer. Broader study findings: At doses 0.1 to 3.0 mg/kg, CD4+ and CD8+ clones expanded. Still undetermined is the antigen specificity of the expanded peripheral T cells.

With respect to this clone: Its cognate antigen is unknown.

Sequenced by immunoSEQ multiplex PCR; TCRdb stores in-frame clones only, minus some. The sample yields 90,000 to 150,000 clones, 85% to 90% seen once. This CDR3 has 16 residues. Germline loops: CDR1 SGHTA, CDR2 FQGNSA. V trimming: 5 bases; J trimming: 0 bases; junction bases outside the gene matches: 6. The gene calls are TRBV7-2 and TRBJ1-3, with 8 bases matching TRBD1. This TCR was recovered from an adult with an advanced solid tumor such as melanoma, head and neck, liver or kidney cancer. Source: CD4+ or CD8+ T cells sorted from blood, taken in a trial of the OX40 agonist ivuxolimab. The DNA of the CDR3 is TGTGCCAGCAGCCTATCAGGGGGCCACTCTGGAAACACCATATATTTT. It is translated as CASSLSGGHSGNTIYF.